The rows below give T cell receptor beta chains drawn from one sample of a study of regulatory T cells in long-lasting Graves disease. TCRdb independently ran MiXCR on the multiplex PCR reads; one entry per CDR3 protein. The repertoire holds 500,000 to 800,000 distinct CDR3 sequences, with about 30% as singletons. Here the sequenced sample was peripheral blood mononuclear cells (PBMCs), taken when the disease was refractory, from a patient treated with antithyroid drugs. The receptors were gathered from a female donor with Graves disease. CDR3s include the opening cysteine and the closing phenylalanine or tryptophan. A D gene is named only where the DNA matches it firmly. Rows give clone size only sometimes, using once, few, many, or a class for an expanded clone.

cdr3_aa: CASGQDGNTEAFF; cdr3_nt: TGTGCCAGCGGACAGGACGGAAACACTGAAGCTTTCTTT; cdr3_length: 13; d_call: TRBD1; j_call: TRBJ1-1; clone_size: many; v_call: TRBV2
cdr3_aa: CSVEGGWGYGYTF; cdr3_nt: TGCAGCGTTGAAGGGGGCTGGGGTTATGGCTACACCTTC; cdr3_length: 13; d_call: -; j_call: TRBJ1-2; clone_size: many; v_call: TRBV29-1
cdr3_aa: CASRFGQGRGTSYNEQFF; cdr3_nt: TGTGCCAGCAGGTTCGGACAAGGGCGGGGTACCTCCTACAATGAGCAGTTCTTC; cdr3_length: 18; d_call: -; j_call: TRBJ2-1; clone_size: many; v_call: TRBV2
cdr3_aa: CASSPGQGIYGYTF; cdr3_nt: TGTGCCAGCAGTCCCGGACAGGGGATCTATGGCTACACCTTC; cdr3_length: 14; d_call: TRBD1; j_call: TRBJ1-2; clone_size: many; v_call: TRBV27
cdr3_aa: CASSLRTGEALNSPLHF; cdr3_nt: TGTGCCAGCAGCTTACGGACAGGGGAAGCTCTTAATTCACCCCTCCACTTT; cdr3_length: 17; d_call: TRBD1; j_call: TRBJ1-6; clone_size: once; v_call: TRBV7-6
cdr3_aa: CASSLQGGSAEAFF; cdr3_nt: TGTGCCAGCAGTTTACAGGGGGGAAGCGCTGAAGCTTTCTTT; cdr3_length: 14; d_call: TRBD1; j_call: TRBJ1-1; clone_size: many; v_call: TRBV28
cdr3_aa: CASGLVILAELQGVRELFF; cdr3_nt: TGTGCTAGTGGTTTGGTAATCCTAGCCGAACTCCAAGGGGTCCGGGAGCTGTTTTTT; cdr3_length: 19; d_call: -; j_call: TRBJ2-2; clone_size: -; v_call: TRBV12-5
cdr3_aa: CASSFPQTMNTEAFF; cdr3_nt: TGTGCCAGCAGTTTTCCCCAGACCATGAACACTGAAGCTTTCTTT; cdr3_length: 15; d_call: -; j_call: TRBJ1-1; clone_size: many; v_call: TRBV2
cdr3_aa: CSAREAGRTFEGTQYF; cdr3_nt: TGCAGTGCTAGGGAGGCGGGACGGACTTTCGAAGGGACCCAGTACTTC; cdr3_length: 16; d_call: -; j_call: TRBJ2-5; clone_size: few; v_call: TRBV20-1
cdr3_aa: CASSLYGTGEYEQYF; cdr3_nt: TGTGCCAGCAGCTTATACGGTACGGGAGAGTACGAGCAGTACTTC; cdr3_length: 15; d_call: -; j_call: TRBJ2-7; clone_size: many; v_call: TRBV11-1
cdr3_aa: CASRLIGGKNTEAFF; cdr3_nt: TGTGCCAGCAGACTCATAGGGGGCAAGAACACTGAAGCTTTCTTT; cdr3_length: 15; d_call: TRBD1; j_call: TRBJ1-1; clone_size: -; v_call: TRBV7-9
cdr3_aa: CASRIGGSRGTGELFF; cdr3_nt: TGCGCCAGCAGGATTGGCGGTTCACGGGGCACCGGGGAGCTGTTTTTT; cdr3_length: 16; d_call: -; j_call: TRBJ2-2; clone_size: few; v_call: TRBV5-1
cdr3_aa: CASSYSKGRPEKLFF; cdr3_nt: TGTGCCAGCAGTTACTCAAAGGGGCGACCAGAAAAACTGTTTTTT; cdr3_length: 15; d_call: -; j_call: TRBJ1-4; clone_size: few; v_call: TRBV6-2/TRBV6-3
cdr3_aa: CASSQDRSGGNQPQHF; cdr3_nt: TGTGCCAGCAGCCAAGATCGGAGTGGCGGCAATCAGCCCCAGCATTTT; cdr3_length: 16; d_call: -; j_call: TRBJ1-5; clone_size: -; v_call: TRBV3-1
cdr3_aa: CASNHPGGEKLFF; cdr3_nt: TGTGCCAGCAATCACCCAGGGGGTGAAAAACTGTTTTTT; cdr3_length: 13; d_call: TRBD1; j_call: TRBJ1-4; clone_size: -; v_call: TRBV12-3/TRBV12-4
cdr3_aa: CALLAGGAYEQYF; cdr3_nt: TGTGCTTTACTAGCGGGAGGGGCCTACGAGCAGTACTTC; cdr3_length: 13; d_call: TRBD2; j_call: TRBJ2-7; clone_size: -; v_call: TRBV30
cdr3_aa: CASSDGGRGTNEKLFF; cdr3_nt: TGTGCCAGCAGTGACGGCGGACGGGGGACTAATGAAAAACTGTTTTTT; cdr3_length: 16; d_call: -; j_call: TRBJ1-4; clone_size: few; v_call: TRBV12-3/TRBV12-4
cdr3_aa: CASSERGGTYGYTF; cdr3_nt: TGTGCCAGCAGCGAAAGAGGGGGAACCTATGGCTACACCTTC; cdr3_length: 14; d_call: -; j_call: TRBJ1-2; clone_size: -; v_call: TRBV3-1
cdr3_aa: CAIRDRNQPQHF; cdr3_nt: TGTGCCATCAGGGACAGAAATCAGCCCCAGCATTTT; cdr3_length: 12; d_call: -; j_call: TRBJ1-5; clone_size: -; v_call: TRBV10-3
cdr3_aa: CAWSLSRVLGTEAFF; cdr3_nt: TGTGCCTGGAGTCTTTCCCGTGTTCTGGGCACTGAAGCTTTCTTT; cdr3_length: 15; d_call: -; j_call: TRBJ1-1; clone_size: few; v_call: TRBV30
cdr3_aa: CASSQTTSGQPQHF; cdr3_nt: TGTGCCAGCAGCCAAACCACAAGCGGTCAGCCCCAGCATTTT; cdr3_length: 14; d_call: -; j_call: TRBJ1-5; clone_size: few; v_call: TRBV12-3/TRBV12-4
cdr3_aa: CASSIPTERSSQPQHF; cdr3_nt: TGTGCCAGTAGTATCCCGACAGAACGTAGCAGTCAGCCCCAGCATTTT; cdr3_length: 16; d_call: -; j_call: TRBJ1-5; clone_size: few; v_call: TRBV19
cdr3_aa: CASSLGDRGGEAFF; cdr3_nt: TGTGCCAGCAGTTTAGGGGACAGGGGGGGTGAAGCTTTCTTT; cdr3_length: 14; d_call: TRBD1; j_call: TRBJ1-1; clone_size: -; v_call: TRBV28
cdr3_aa: CAWQLAGPTNIQYF; cdr3_nt: TGTGCCTGGCAACTAGCGGGCCCCACCAACATTCAGTACTTC; cdr3_length: 14; d_call: TRBD2; j_call: TRBJ2-4; clone_size: -; v_call: TRBV30
cdr3_aa: CASSSRQSDYEQYF; cdr3_nt: TGTGCCAGCAGCTCTCGACAGTCCGACTACGAGCAGTACTTC; cdr3_length: 14; d_call: -; j_call: TRBJ2-7; clone_size: few; v_call: TRBV3-1
cdr3_aa: CASSFGQADSPLHF; cdr3_nt: TGCGCCAGCAGCTTCGGACAGGCCGATTCACCCCTCCACTTT; cdr3_length: 14; d_call: TRBD1; j_call: TRBJ1-6; clone_size: -; v_call: TRBV5-1
cdr3_aa: CASSSTGGDAQPQHF; cdr3_nt: TGTGCCAGCAGCTCCACGGGTGGGGACGCTCAGCCCCAGCATTTT; cdr3_length: 15; d_call: -; j_call: TRBJ1-5; clone_size: -; v_call: TRBV9
cdr3_aa: CAWSVPGQGGEKLFF; cdr3_nt: TGTGCCTGGAGTGTACCGGGACAGGGAGGTGAAAAACTGTTTTTT; cdr3_length: 15; d_call: TRBD1; j_call: TRBJ1-4; clone_size: -; v_call: TRBV30
cdr3_aa: CSVRGGQGAAQPQHF; cdr3_nt: TGCAGCGTCCGAGGCGGACAGGGGGCTGCCCAGCCCCAGCATTTT; cdr3_length: 15; d_call: TRBD1; j_call: TRBJ1-5; clone_size: few; v_call: TRBV29-1
cdr3_aa: CASSLSLVTEAFF; cdr3_nt: TGTGCCAGCAGCTTGTCGCTAGTCACTGAAGCTTTCTTT; cdr3_length: 13; d_call: -; j_call: TRBJ1-1; clone_size: many; v_call: TRBV7-2
cdr3_aa: CSARAANSNQPQHF; cdr3_nt: TGCAGTGCTAGAGCGGCAAATAGCAATCAGCCCCAGCATTTT; cdr3_length: 14; d_call: -; j_call: TRBJ1-5; clone_size: few; v_call: TRBV20-1
cdr3_aa: CASSLGTGQGPNYGYTF; cdr3_nt: TGTGCCAGCAGTCTCGGGACCGGGCAGGGTCCCAACTATGGCTACACCTTC; cdr3_length: 17; d_call: -; j_call: TRBJ1-2; clone_size: -; v_call: TRBV28
cdr3_aa: CASSLAGTHHGYTF; cdr3_nt: TGTGCCAGCAGCTTAGCCGGCACCCATCACGGCTACACCTTC; cdr3_length: 14; d_call: -; j_call: TRBJ1-2; clone_size: few; v_call: TRBV7-9
cdr3_aa: CASSVGGERTEAFF; cdr3_nt: TGTGCCAGCAGCGTAGGAGGTGAGAGGACTGAAGCTTTCTTT; cdr3_length: 14; d_call: -; j_call: TRBJ1-1; clone_size: once; v_call: TRBV9
cdr3_aa: CASSTPGLAAQETQYF; cdr3_nt: TGTGCCAGCAGTACCCCGGGACTAGCGGCCCAAGAGACCCAGTACTTC; cdr3_length: 16; d_call: TRBD2; j_call: TRBJ2-5; clone_size: few; v_call: TRBV12-3/TRBV12-4
cdr3_aa: CSASRRGLADQETQYF; cdr3_nt: TGCAGTGCTAGCCGTAGGGGACTAGCGGATCAAGAGACCCAGTACTTC; cdr3_length: 16; d_call: TRBD2; j_call: TRBJ2-5; clone_size: many; v_call: TRBV20-1
cdr3_aa: CASSSARNTEAFF; cdr3_nt: TGTGCCAGCAGCTCCGCACGGAACACTGAAGCTTTCTTT; cdr3_length: 13; d_call: -; j_call: TRBJ1-1; clone_size: few; v_call: TRBV6-1
cdr3_aa: CATSDPGETQYF; cdr3_nt: TGTGCCACCAGTGATCCGGGGGAGACCCAGTACTTC; cdr3_length: 12; d_call: -; j_call: TRBJ2-5; clone_size: many; v_call: TRBV24-1